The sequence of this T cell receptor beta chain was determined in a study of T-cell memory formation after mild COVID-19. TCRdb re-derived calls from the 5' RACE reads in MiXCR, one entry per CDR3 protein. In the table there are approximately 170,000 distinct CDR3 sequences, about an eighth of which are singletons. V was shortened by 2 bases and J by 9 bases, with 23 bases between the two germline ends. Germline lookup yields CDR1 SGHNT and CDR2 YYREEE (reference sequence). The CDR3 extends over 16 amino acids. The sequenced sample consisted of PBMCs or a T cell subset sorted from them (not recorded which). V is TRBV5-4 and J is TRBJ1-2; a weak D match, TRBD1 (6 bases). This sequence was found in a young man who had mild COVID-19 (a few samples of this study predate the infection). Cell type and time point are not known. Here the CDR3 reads CASSLELGAVGSSYTF. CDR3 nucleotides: TGTGCCAGCAGCTTAGAGCTGGGGGCCGTCGGTTCGAGCTACACCTTC.